This entry concerns a single T cell receptor beta chain. Its antigen is not known. V lost 4 bases to trimming and J lost 8 bases, with 12 bases between them. Looked up from germline, CDR1 is SGHRS and CDR2 is YFSETQ. This CDR3 comprises 12 residues. Clones were read by immunoSEQ multiplex PCR, and TCRdb kept only the in-frame ones, dropping some. The sample yields more than 80,000 clones, around nine tenths seen once. This record belongs to a study of OX40 agonist ivuxolimab in advanced cancers. The overall study: Three patients, one with hepatocellular carcinoma and two with cutaneous melanoma, achieved partial responses.

Study-level points and caveats: Those patients achieving a partial response at 0.1-3.0 mg/kg showed among the lowest clonal expansion. It was also the case that some nonresponders had low normalized T-cell clonal expansion.

This chain links TRBV5-1 with TRBJ1-2; D might be TRBD1 (5 bases). The input for sequencing was CD4+ or CD8+ T cells sorted from blood, taken in a trial of the OX40 agonist ivuxolimab. This TCR was sampled from an adult with an advanced solid tumor such as melanoma, head and neck, liver or kidney cancer. The CDR3 DNA sequence: TGCGCCAGCAGCGCTACAGGTGAAGGCTACACCTTC. Protein product: CASSATGEGYTF.